This T cell receptor (beta chain) was found in a study of early T cells in non-severe SARS-CoV-2 infection. The CDR3 is made up of 15 amino acids. V lost 6 bases and J lost 2; bases outside the gene matches: 5. Germline CDR1 is MNHEY and CDR2 is SMNVEV (reference sequence). TCRdb called the 5' RACE reads again in MiXCR, with one record for every CDR3 protein. The sample holds 70,000 to 90,000 distinct CDR3 sequences, roughly 16% seen once. This clonotype was counted between two and nine times. The receptor comes from an adult who was a healthcare worker with PCR-confirmed SARS-CoV-2 infection or an uninfected control (not recorded which). The J gene is TRBJ2-7, the V gene TRBV27, with 12 bases matching TRBD2. Sequencing was performed on whole blood. The CDR3 protein is CASRRLAGDTYEQYF. CDR3 DNA sequence: TGTGCCAGCAGGAGACTAGCGGGAGATACCTACGAGCAGTACTTC.